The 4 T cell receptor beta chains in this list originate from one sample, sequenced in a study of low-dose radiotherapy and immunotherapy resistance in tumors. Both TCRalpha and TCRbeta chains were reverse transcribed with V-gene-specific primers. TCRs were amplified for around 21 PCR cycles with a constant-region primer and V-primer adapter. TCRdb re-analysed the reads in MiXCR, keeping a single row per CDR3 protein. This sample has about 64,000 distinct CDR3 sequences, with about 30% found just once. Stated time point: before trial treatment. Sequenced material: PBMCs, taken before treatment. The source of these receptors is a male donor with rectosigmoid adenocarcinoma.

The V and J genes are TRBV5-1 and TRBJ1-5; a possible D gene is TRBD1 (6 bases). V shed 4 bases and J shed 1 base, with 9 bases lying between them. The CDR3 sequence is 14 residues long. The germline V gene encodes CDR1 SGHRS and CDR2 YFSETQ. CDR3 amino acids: CASSAGTSNQPQHF. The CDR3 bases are TGCGCCAGCAGCGCTGGGACAAGCAATCAGCCCCAGCATTTT.

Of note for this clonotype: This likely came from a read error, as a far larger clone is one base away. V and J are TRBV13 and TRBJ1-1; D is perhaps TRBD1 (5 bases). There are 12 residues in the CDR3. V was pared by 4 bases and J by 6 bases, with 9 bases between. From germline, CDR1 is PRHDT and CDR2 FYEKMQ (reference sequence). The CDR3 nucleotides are TGTGCCAGCAGCTCCGCAGGGTCTGAAGCTTTCTTT. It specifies CASSSAGSEAFF.

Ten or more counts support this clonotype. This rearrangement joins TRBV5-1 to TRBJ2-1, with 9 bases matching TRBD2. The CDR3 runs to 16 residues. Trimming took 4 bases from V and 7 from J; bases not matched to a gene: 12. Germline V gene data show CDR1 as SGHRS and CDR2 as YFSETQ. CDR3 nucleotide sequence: TGCGCCAGCAGCGCTTTGGGCGGGAGGGCCTTTAATGAGCAGTTCTTC. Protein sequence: CASSALGGRAFNEQFF.

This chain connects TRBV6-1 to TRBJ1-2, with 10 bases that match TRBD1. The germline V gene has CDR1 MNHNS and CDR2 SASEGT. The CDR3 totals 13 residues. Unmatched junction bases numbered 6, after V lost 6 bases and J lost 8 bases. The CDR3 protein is CASSLGTGVGYTF. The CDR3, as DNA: TGTGCCAGCAGCCTCGGGACAGGGGTCGGCTACACCTTC.